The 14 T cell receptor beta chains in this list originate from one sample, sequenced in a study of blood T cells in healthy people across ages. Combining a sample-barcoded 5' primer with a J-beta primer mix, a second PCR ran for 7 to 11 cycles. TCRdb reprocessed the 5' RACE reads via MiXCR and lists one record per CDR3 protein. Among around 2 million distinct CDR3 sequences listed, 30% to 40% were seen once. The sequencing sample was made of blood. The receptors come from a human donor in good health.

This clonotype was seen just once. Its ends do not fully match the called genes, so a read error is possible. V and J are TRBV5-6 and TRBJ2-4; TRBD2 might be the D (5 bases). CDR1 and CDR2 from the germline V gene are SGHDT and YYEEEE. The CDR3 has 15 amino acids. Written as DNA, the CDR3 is TGTGCCGGCAGCTTGTCTGCGGGAGCCAAAAACATTCAGTACTTC. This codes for CAGSLSAGAKNIQYF.

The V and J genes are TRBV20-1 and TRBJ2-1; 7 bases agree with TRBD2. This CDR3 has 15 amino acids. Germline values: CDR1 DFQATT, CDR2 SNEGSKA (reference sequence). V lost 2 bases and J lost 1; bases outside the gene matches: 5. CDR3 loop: CSARSGTRSYNEQFF. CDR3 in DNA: TGCAGTGCTAGAAGCGGGACTCGTTCCTACAATGAGCAGTTCTTC.

The CDR3 region has the DNA TGTGCCAGCAGTTTTACTCGTGGGGGCTACACCTTC. It codes for CASSFTRGGYTF. The V call is TRBV12-3 or TRBV12-4, the J call TRBJ1-2; D call uncertain. This CDR3 region has 12 residues. V was cut by 3 bases and J by 8 bases, with 10 bases left in between.

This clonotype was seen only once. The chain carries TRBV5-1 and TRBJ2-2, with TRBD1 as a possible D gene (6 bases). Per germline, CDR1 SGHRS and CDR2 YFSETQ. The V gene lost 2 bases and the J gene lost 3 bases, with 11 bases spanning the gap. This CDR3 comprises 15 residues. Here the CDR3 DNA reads TGCGCCAGCAGCTTACAACAGGGATACACCGGGGAGCTGTTTTTT. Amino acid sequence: CASSLQQGYTGELFF. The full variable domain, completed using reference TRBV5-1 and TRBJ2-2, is KAGVTQTPRYLIKTRGQQVTLSCSPISGHRSVSWYQQTPGQGLQFLFEYFSETQRNKGNFPGRFSGRQFSNSRSEMNVSTLELGDSALYLCASSLQQGYTGELFFGEGSRLTVL.

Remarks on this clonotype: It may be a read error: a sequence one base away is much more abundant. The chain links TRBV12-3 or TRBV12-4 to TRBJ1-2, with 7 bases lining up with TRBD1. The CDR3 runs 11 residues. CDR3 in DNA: TGTGCCGGCAGTCCGGGACAGTCTTACACCTTC. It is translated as CAGSPGQSYTF.

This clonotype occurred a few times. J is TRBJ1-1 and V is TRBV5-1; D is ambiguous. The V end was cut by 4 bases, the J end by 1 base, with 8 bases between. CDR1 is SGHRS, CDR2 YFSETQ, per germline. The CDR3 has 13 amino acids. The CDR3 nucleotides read TGCGCCAGCAGCCCGGAGGAGAACACTGAAGCTTTCTTT. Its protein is CASSPEENTEAFF.

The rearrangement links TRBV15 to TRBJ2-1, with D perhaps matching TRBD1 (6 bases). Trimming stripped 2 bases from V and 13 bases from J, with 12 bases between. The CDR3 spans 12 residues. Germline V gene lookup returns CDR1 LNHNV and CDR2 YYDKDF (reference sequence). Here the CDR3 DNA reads TGTGCCACCAGCAGACCAGCAGGGGCACAGTTCTTC. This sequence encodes CATSRPAGAQFF. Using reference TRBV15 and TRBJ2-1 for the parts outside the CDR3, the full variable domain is DAMVIQNPRYQVTQFGKPVTLSCSQTLNHNVMYWYQQKSSQAPKLLFHYYDKDFNNEADTPDNFQSRRPNTSFCFLDIRSPGLGDTAMYLCATSRPAGAQFFGPGTRLTVL.

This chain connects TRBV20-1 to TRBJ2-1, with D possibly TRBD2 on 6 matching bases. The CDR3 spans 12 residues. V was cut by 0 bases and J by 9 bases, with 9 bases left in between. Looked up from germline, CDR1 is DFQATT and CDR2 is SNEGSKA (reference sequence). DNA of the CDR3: TGCAGTGCTAGAGAACTAGCCGGTGAGCAGTTCTTC. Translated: CSARELAGEQFF.

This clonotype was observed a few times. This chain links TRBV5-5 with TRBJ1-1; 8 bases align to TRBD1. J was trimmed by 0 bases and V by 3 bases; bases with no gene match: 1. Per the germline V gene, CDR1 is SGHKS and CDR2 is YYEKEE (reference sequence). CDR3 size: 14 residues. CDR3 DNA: TGTGCCAGCAGCTGGACAGGGCTGAACACTGAAGCTTTCTTT. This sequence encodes CASSWTGLNTEAFF.

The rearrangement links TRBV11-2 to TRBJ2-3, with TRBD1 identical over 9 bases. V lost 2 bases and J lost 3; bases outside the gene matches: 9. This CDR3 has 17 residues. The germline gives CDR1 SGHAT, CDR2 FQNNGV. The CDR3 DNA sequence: TGTGCCAGCAGCTTACGACCCGGGACAGGGAGGACAGATACGCAGTATTTT. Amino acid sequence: CASSLRPGTGRTDTQYF.

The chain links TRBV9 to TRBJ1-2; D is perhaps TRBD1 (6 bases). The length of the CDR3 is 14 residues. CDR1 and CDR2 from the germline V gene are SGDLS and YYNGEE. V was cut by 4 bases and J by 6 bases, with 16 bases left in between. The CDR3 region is CASSPRTAANGYTF. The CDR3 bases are TGTGCCAGCAGCCCACGGACAGCGGCTAATGGCTACACCTTC.

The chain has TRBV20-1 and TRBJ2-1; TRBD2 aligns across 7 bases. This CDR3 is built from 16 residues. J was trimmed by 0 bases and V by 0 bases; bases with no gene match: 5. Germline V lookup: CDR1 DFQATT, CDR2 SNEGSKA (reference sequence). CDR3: CSARDAGGSSYNEQFF. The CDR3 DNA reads TGCAGTGCTAGAGATGCCGGGGGGAGCTCCTACAATGAGCAGTTCTTC.

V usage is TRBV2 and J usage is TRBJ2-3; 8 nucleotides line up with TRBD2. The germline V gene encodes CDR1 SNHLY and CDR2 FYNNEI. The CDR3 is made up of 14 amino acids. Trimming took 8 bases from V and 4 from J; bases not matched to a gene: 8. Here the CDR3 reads CASHSGGAPDTQYF. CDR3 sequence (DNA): TGTGCCAGCCACTCGGGGGGGGCGCCAGATACGCAGTATTTT.

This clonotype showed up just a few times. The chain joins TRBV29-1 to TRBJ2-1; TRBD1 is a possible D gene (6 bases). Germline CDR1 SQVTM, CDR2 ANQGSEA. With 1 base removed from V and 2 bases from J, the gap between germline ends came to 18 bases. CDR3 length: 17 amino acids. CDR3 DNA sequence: TGCAGCGTTGAAGGGGATACAGGGTTAGGGACCTACAATGAGCAGTTCTTC. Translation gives CSVEGDTGLGTYNEQFF.